This T cell receptor (beta chain) was documented in a study of vaccination and CD4 T cells after COVID-19. At the level of the study: The study enrolled six male and four female convalescents, two of whom were Hispanic.

With the Oncomine TCR Beta short-read assay, DNA from cultured CD4+ T cells was sequenced. TCRdb redid the calling of the PCR reads with MiXCR, one entry per CDR3 protein. This repertoire shows 5,000 or so distinct CDR3 sequences, roughly 40% found once; its top ten account for around 41%. Stated treatment: roughly 11-day PBMC culture with coronavirus spike peptide pools or control peptides (ViraFEST assay). The collection of CD4+ T cells from the unexposed donor took place before the COVID-19 pandemic (2011-2018). PBMCs, plated at 2 million to 2.5 million per well, were grown in the presence of approximately 9.5 IU/ml IL-2 and around 10 ug/ml peptide pools. It was SARS-CoV-2 S/N and four cold-coronavirus spikes that probed unexposed-donor CD4+ T cells, cells permitting. Turning to this clonotype: Its specificity is unknown. A read error may account for a junction end that differs from germline.

General observations from the study: Spike mono-reactivity marked 304 of 307 vaccine-specific clones in convalescent patients.

CDR1 is DFQATT, CDR2 SNEGSKA, per germline (reference sequence). The CDR3 has 15 residues. The chain couples TRBV20-1 to TRBJ1-1, with D possibly matching TRBD1 (6 bases). The origin of this receptor is a human donor in good health. Sample: CD4+ T cells from blood, cultured in vitro. The CDR3, as DNA: TGCAGTGTTAGAAACTCCAGGGGCATTGACACTGAAGCCTTCTTT. This translates into CSVRNSRGIDTEAFF.